This TCR beta chain comes out of a study of cytomegalovirus exposure and HLA in healthy donors (dated by TCRdb to 2015 to 2018). Concerning the study at large: In an earlier analysis of 587 of the donors, 250 to 350 Gb of sequence data and 117 million unique TCR beta sequences from about 179 million T cells were reported. A later analysis re-analyzed previously published TCR beta repertoires from 666 donors and added high-resolution HLA genotyping to study TCR occurrence patterns. Approximately 330 gigabases of sequencing data and 70 million to 95 million unique TCR sequences made up an early release that covered nearly 650 HLA-typed donors. Donor age, sex, ethnicity and CMV serostatus were compiled together with the repertoire data. Besides the first cohort of under 700 subjects, a separate validation cohort made up of some 110 different subjects was used. HLA typing included class I and class II loci at four-digit resolution. Among some 400 genotyped donors of the cohort, an average of around 250,000 unique TCR beta nucleotide sequences was sequenced per donor, of which about 19% were non-productive. The aim of the study was to test whether cataloging public T cell receptors could identify signatures of past pathogen exposure. High-throughput TCR immunosequencing, statistical association of individual TCRs with disease status, and machine learning were combined to predict cytomegalovirus infection status. Roughly 5 DR-DQ haplotypes were handled as single units for association and clustering, since linkage in the cohort was strong. Of the roughly 400 genotyped donors, approximately 80% fell in the genetic ancestry cluster associated with self-reported Caucasian donors. An earlier analysis of nearly 600 of the donors applied high-throughput TCR beta sequencing to assess whether each TCR beta V gene segment acted as functional or pseudogenic. The T cell repertoires of 666 subjects were profiled by immunosequencing and related to cytomegalovirus serostatus. Every discovery cohort repertoire had been produced on one sequencing platform. Genome-wide SNP genotypes for about three fifths of the roughly 670 donors were used in a later genetic analysis, which treated that subset as a discovery cohort. The number of donors typed differed by locus, with 629-630 for A, B, C, DRB1 and DQB1, around 500 for DQA1, 606 for DPA1, and about 450 for DPB1. Rather than drawing on any new phenotypic data, the later analysis identified candidate immune exposures from TCR beta sequences and the way those sequences occurred across donors.

Library construction relied on the immunoSEQ multiplex PCR assay. A mixture of 60 forward primers for TCR Vbeta segments and 13 reverse primers for TCR Jbeta segments was used in the multiplex PCR. Amplification of the CDR3 region of rearranged TCR beta genes was performed with a multiplex PCR assay on genomic DNA. The amplified TCR beta libraries were sequenced on the Illumina HiSeq System as 87-base-pair reads. The original methods were these. Across the 670 or so repertoires, a later analysis counted roughly 77 million unique TCR beta chains, 9.5 million to 13 million of which were shared by at least two donors. A nearest-neighbor algorithm error-corrected the raw reads and collapsed the reads into unique sequences, merging closely related sequences to remove PCR and sequencing errors. V, D and J gene segments were assigned by aligning CDR3 sequences to IMGT reference sequences. Each retained sequence needed at least a six-nucleotide match to both a V gene segment and a J gene segment. A rearrangement counted as productive if the CDR3 had no stop codons and remained in frame with V and J, and every other rearrangement counted as non-productive. Following IMGT convention, CDR3 was defined as the stretch from the second conserved V-encoded cysteine up to the conserved J-encoded phenylalanine. The earlier analysis of about 530 of the donors excluded any sequence lacking an unambiguous match to a single V gene segment. An earlier analysis of several hundred of the donors called V segments functional above 56.7% productive rearrangements and segregating when the between-donor standard deviation exceeded 5%. To diagnose cytomegalovirus status from the catalog of TCR beta chain sequences, a statistical classification framework was built. In a later analysis, V and J genes were assigned by comparing TCR nucleotide sequences against IMGT/GENE-DB human TR gene sequences. Using the TCRdist pipeline, a later analysis assigned CDR3 sequences along with most-parsimonious VDJ recombination scenarios. A later analysis defined each TCR beta chain by its CDR3 amino acid sequence plus V-gene family, and excluded reads lacking a unique V-gene family. In a later analysis, some 600 highly shared, low-generation-probability nucleotide sequences were removed to address suspected cross-contamination and a sequencing artifact. For each public chain, a later analysis derived a clonal expansion index from normalized ranks of inferred template counts within each repertoire. In a later analysis, generation probabilities were computed with a VDJ recombination model fitted to out-of-frame rearrangements, and the resulting probabilities were checked against IGoR. Hypergeometric tests were used in a later analysis to score TCR-TCR, TCR-HLA and TCR-CMV co-occurrence, with a repertoire-size bias correction applied to the TCR pairs. In a later analysis, false discovery rates were estimated by permuting HLA or CMV assignments 20 times. In a later analysis, co-occurring TCRs were grouped using DBSCAN, and TCRdist sequence similarity was added for clustering within HLA-allele-positive subsets. Repertoires with fewer than 30,000 or more than 120,000 public chains were left out of co-occurrence clustering, as were about five repertoires with anomalous nucleotide sharing. TCRdb re-hosts the immuneACCESS table, in-frame sequences only. Its copies lack some clones; in the studies checked, an unresolved V gene accounts for under half of them, and the cause for the rest is not known. V and J calls and clone size follow that table, whereas D and trimming were derived from the DNA. This sample gives about 210,000 clones in total; roughly 82% of them show up just once. 6% of the sample belongs to the ten largest clones.

The cohort was made up of about 610 healthy bone marrow donors. All cohort members were sampled while nominally healthy, although unrecorded immune exposures were likely present. The donor was CMV seropositive and belonged to the group of about 290 seropositive cohort members. Each donor provided a peripheral blood sample, and peripheral blood mononuclear cells were used for TCR beta sequencing. The Qiagen DNeasy Blood Extraction Kit was used to extract genomic DNA from the blood cell samples. The investigation overall reported the following: The study listed 164 TCR beta chains as associated with cytomegalovirus. In vitro tests confirmed that a few of the cytomegalovirus-associated TCR beta chains recognize cytomegalovirus antigens. In an earlier analysis of some 550 of the donors, most TCR beta V segments were observed in productive rearrangements about 87% or about 30% of the time, broadly matching IMGT annotations. Sequencing depth was assumed to be roughly uniform across donors in the presence/absence analyses, though that assumption may not hold. About 15 rarely observed V segments, including chromosome 9 orphons, were excluded from the earlier analysis of several hundred of the donors because counts were too low. Compared with the approximately 720-donor mean, donors in an Asian-associated ancestry cluster had fewer N-insertions in productive TCRs, according to a later genetic analysis. A further reported finding was that TCR beta sequences accurately predicted the HLA-A and HLA-B alleles for most subjects in the first cohort. Linkage disequilibrium might explain the correlated functional status among segregating V segments, but an unknown experimental factor could not be ruled out. Immune exposure information for the cohort was limited to CMV serostatus. A later analysis associated 15,000 to 20,000 TCR beta sequences with specific HLA alleles at a false discovery rate of 0.05. In a later analysis, HLA-associated TCR beta chains showed more clonal expansion and lower generation probabilities than non-associated chains that were equally common. Some IMGT-functional V segments, including TRBV6-2 and TRBV6-3, could not be told apart with the 87-base-pair reads, so those segments were excluded. V-gene and J-gene trimming of TCR beta chains was associated with a missense DCLRE1C variant in a later genetic analysis, and the association was replicated in an independent cohort. Several of the top co-occurrence clusters appeared to be linked to parvovirus B19, influenza, CMV and Epstein-Barr virus, according to a later analysis. A later analysis found that most CMV-associated TCR beta chains appeared HLA-restricted, with HLA associations seemingly driven largely by CMV exposure. Because HLA typing was missing for some donors at each locus, association tests included only the typed subset. Strong co-occurrence of HLA alleles, especially DR and DQ, made assigning TCR associations to individual alleles difficult. In both the original and validation cohorts, the classifier was reported to diagnose cytomegalovirus status with high specificity and sensitivity. A cluster of highly shared sequence variants was judged likely to be a technical artifact of the sequencing pipeline. Only TCR beta chains were sequenced in this cohort, and the absence of alpha or paired-chain data limited detectable features. Most TCR sequences were observed very rarely across donors, whereas some public TCRs were present in many individuals. A later analysis found that TCR association rates varied across HLA loci, with DRB1 alleles showing the most associated TCRs and HLA-C alleles the fewest. The authors suggested that the approach could potentially be extended to other disease states and immunological phenotypes.

In the germline V gene (reference sequence), CDR1 corresponds to SEHNR and CDR2 to FQNEAQ. The CDR3 holds 16 amino acids from the cysteine to the phenylalanine. The kept DNA is CDR3 alone, 48 bases in frame from the first base. Trimming costs V 5 bases and J 9 bases, and their ends lie 23 bases apart. Remarks on this clone: Its antigen is currently not known. The input lacks base qualities; no much larger clone sits a single base away.

This TCR was sampled from a man aged 35-49 years in good health and CMV-seropositive. The rearranged chain carries TRBV7-9 and TRBJ2-1, and the D gene may be TRBD1, 6 bases matching. Sequencing was performed on PBMCs. The nucleotide sequence reads as follows: TGTGCCAGCAGCATTCGGGCAGGGGAGTTTAAGCCTGAGCAGTTCTTC. Its product reads: CASSIRAGEFKPEQFF.